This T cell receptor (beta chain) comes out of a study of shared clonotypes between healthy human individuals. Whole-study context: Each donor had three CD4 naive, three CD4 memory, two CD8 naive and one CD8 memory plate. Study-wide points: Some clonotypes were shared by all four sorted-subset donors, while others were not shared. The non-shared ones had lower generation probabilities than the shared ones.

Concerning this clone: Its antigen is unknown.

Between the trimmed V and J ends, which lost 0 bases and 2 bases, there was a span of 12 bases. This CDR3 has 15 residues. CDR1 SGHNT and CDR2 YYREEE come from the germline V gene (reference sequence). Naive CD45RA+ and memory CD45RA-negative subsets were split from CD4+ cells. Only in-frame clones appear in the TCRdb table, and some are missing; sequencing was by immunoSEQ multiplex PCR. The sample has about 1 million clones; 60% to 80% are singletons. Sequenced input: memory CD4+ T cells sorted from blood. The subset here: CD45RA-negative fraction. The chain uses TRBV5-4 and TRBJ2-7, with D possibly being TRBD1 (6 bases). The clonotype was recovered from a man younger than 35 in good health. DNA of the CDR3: TGTGCCAGCAGCTTGGGATCTGGGGGCCCCTACGAGCAGTACTTC. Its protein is CASSLGSGGPYEQYF.